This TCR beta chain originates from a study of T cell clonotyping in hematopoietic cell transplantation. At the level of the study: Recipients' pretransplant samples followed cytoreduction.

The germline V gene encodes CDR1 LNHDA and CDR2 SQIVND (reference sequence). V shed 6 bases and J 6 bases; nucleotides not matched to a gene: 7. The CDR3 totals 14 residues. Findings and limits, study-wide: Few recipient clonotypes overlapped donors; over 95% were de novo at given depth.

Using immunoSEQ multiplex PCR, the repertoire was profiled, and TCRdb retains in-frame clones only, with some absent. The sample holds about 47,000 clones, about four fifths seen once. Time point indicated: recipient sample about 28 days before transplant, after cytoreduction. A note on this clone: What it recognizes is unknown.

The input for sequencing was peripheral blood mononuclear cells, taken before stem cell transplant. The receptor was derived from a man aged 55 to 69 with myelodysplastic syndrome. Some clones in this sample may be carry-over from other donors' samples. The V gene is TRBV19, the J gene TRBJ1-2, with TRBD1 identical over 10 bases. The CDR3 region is CASRRDRGDHGYTF. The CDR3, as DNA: TGTGCCAGTAGGCGGGACAGGGGAGATCATGGCTACACCTTC.